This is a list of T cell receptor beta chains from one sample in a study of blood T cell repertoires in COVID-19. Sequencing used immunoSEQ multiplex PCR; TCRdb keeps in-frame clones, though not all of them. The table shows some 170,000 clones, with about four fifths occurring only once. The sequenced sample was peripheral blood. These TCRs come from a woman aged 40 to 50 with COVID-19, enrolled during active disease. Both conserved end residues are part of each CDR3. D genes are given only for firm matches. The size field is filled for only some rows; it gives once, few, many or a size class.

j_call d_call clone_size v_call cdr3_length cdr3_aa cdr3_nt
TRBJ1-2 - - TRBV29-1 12 CSVDRQGLGYTF TGCAGCGTTGATCGGCAGGGCTTGGGCTACACCTTC
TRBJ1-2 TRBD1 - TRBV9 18 CASSTGTGGGRVHYGYTF TGTGCCAGCAGCACAGGGACAGGGGGCGGTAGGGTCCACTATGGCTACACCTTC
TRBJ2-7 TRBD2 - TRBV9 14 CASSGGTSGYEQYF TGTGCCAGCAGCGGAGGGACTAGCGGTTACGAGCAGTACTTC
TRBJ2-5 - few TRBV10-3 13 CAISGEHQETQYF TGTGCCATCAGTGGAGAGCACCAAGAGACCCAGTACTTC
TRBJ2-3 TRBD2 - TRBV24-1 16 CATSDGAGGLADTQYF TGTGCCACCAGTGATGGAGCGGGAGGACTAGCAGATACGCAGTATTTT
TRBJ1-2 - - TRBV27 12 CASCDFLYGYTF TGTGCCAGCTGTGACTTCCTCTATGGCTACACCTTC
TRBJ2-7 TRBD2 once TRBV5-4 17 CASSPGTSGILTGEQYF TGTGCCAGCAGCCCGGGGACTAGCGGGATCTTAACAGGGGAGCAGTACTTC
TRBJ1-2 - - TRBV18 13 CASSASPEVGYTF TGTGCCAGCTCCGCGTCCCCTGAGGTGGGCTACACCTTC
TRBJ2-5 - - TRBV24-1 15 CATSDPREVQETQYF TGTGCCACCAGTGATCCAAGAGAAGTCCAAGAGACCCAGTACTTC
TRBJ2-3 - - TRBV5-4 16 CASSSLQGGVTDTQYF TGTGCCAGCAGCTCCCTACAGGGGGGGGTTACAGATACGCAGTATTTT
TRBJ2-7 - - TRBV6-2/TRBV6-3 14 CASSGQIRPYEQYF TGTGCCAGCAGTGGGCAGATCCGACCCTACGAGCAGTACTTC
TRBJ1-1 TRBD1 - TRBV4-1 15 CASSQQGQGNTEAFF TGCGCCAGCAGCCAACAAGGACAGGGGAACACTGAAGCTTTCTTT